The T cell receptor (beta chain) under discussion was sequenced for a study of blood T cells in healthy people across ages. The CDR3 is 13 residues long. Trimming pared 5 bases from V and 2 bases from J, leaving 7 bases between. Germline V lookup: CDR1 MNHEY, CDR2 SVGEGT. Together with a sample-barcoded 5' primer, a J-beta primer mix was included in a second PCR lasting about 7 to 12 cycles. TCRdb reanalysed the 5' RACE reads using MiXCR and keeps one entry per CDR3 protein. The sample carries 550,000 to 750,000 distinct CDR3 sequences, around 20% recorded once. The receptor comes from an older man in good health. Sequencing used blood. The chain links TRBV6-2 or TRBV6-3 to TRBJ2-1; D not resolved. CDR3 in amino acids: CASSDTTYNEQFF. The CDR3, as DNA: TGTGCCAGCAGTGACACCACCTACAATGAGCAGTTCTTC.